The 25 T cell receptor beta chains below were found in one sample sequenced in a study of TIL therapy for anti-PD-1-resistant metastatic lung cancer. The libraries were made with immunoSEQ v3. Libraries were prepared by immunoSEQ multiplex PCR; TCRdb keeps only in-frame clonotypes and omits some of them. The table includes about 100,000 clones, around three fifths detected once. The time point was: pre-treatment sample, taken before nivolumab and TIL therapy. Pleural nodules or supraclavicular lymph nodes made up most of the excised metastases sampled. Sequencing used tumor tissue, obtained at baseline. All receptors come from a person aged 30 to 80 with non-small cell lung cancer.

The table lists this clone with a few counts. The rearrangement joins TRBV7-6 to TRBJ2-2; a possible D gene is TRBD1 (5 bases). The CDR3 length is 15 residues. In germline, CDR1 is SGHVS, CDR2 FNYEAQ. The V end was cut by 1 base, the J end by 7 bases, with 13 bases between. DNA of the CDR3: TGTGCCAGCAGCTTAGGCCCAGGGATGGTCGGGGAGCTGTTTTTT. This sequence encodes CASSLGPGMVGELFF.

CDR3 DNA sequence: TGTGCCAGTACCTCCAAGATCACCAATCAGCCCCAGCATTTT. Translation gives CASTSKITNQPQHF. The chain recombines TRBV19 with TRBJ1-5; D is unresolved. Germline values: CDR1 LNHDA, CDR2 SQIVND (reference sequence). V was cut by 7 bases and J by 3 bases, with 13 bases left in between. The CDR3 spans 14 residues.

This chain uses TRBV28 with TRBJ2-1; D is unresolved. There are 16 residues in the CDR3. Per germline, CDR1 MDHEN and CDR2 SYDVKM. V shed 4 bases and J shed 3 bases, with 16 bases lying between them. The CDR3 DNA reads TGTGCCAGCAGTTCTGTGCAGAGGATTATCTACAATGAGCAGTTCTTC. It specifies CASSSVQRIIYNEQFF.

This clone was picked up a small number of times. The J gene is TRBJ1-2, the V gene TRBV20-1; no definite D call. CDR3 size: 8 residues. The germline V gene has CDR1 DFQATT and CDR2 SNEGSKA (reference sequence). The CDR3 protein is CGDSFDTF. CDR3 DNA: TGCGGAGACTCCTTCGACACCTTC.

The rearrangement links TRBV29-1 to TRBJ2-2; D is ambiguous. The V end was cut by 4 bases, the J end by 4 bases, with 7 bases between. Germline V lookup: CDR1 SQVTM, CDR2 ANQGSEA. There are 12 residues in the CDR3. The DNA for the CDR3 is TGCAGCGTTGGAGCCGGCACCGGGGAGCTGTTTTTT. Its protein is CSVGAGTGELFF.

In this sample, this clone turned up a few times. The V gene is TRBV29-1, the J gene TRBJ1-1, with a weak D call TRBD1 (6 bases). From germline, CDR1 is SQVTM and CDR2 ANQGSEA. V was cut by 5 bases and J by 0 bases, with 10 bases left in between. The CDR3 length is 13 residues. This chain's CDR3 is CSVIAGVNTEAFF. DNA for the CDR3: TGCAGCGTTATCGCAGGGGTGAACACTGAAGCTTTCTTT.

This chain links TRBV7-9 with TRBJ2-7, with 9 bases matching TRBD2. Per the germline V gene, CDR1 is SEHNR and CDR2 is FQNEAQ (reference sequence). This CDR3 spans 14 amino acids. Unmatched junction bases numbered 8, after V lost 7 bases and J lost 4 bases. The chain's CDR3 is CASTLSAGGYEQYF. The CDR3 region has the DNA TGTGCCAGCACCCTCTCAGCGGGAGGATACGAGCAGTACTTC.

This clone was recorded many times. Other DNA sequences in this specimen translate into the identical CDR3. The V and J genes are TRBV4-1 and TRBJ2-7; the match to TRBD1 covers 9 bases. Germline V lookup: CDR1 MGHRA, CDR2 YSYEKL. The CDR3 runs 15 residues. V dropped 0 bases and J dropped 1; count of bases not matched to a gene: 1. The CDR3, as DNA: TGCGCCAGCAGCCAAGACGACAGGGGGTCCTACGAGCAGTACTTC. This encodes CASSQDDRGSYEQYF.

CDR3 DNA: TGTGCCAGCACCAAGGGGGGAGGAGGAGAGACCCAGTACTTC. Translated: CASTKGGGGETQYF. The chain combines TRBV6-6 with TRBJ2-5; D may correspond to TRBD1 or TRBD2 (6 bases each). The V end was cut by 7 bases, the J end by 4 bases, with 16 bases between. The V gene's germline CDR1 is MNHNY and CDR2 SVGAGI (reference sequence). This CDR3 spans 14 amino acids.

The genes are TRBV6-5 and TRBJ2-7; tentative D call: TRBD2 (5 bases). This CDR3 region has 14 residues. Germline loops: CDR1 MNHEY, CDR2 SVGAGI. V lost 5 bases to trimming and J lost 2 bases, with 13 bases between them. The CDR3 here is CASSNLASPYEQYF. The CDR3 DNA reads TGTGCCAGCAGTAACCTAGCTTCTCCCTACGAGCAGTACTTC.

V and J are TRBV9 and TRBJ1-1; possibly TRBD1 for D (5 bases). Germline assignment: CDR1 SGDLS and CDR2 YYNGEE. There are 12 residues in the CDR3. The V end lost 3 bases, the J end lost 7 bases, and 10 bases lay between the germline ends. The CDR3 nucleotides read TGTGCCAGCAGCGCCCCCGGGGGTGAAGCTTTCTTT. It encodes CASSAPGGEAFF.

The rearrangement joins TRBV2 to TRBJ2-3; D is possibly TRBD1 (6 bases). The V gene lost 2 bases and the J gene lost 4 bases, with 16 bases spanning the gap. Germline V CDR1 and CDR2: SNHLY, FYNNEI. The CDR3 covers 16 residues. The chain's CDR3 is CASSERGTPAADTQYF. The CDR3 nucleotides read TGTGCCAGCAGTGAAAGGGGGACCCCAGCGGCAGATACGCAGTATTTT.

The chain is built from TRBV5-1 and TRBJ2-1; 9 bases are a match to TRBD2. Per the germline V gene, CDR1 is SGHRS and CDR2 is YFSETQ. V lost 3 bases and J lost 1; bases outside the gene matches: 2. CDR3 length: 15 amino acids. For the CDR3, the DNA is TGCGCCAGCAGCTCTACTAGCGGGTCCTACAATGAGCAGTTCTTC. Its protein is CASSSTSGSYNEQFF.

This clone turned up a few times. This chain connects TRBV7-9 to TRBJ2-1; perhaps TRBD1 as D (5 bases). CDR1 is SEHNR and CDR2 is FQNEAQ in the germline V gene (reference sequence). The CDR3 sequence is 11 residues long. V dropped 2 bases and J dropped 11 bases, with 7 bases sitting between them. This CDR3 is CASSLQGQQFF. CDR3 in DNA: TGTGCCAGCAGCTTACAGGGCCAGCAGTTCTTC.

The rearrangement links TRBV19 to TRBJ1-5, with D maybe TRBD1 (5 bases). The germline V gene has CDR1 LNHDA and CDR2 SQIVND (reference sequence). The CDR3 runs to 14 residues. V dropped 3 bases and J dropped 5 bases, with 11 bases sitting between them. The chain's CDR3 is CASSIGQGYQPQHF. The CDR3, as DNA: TGTGCCAGTAGTATTGGGCAGGGATATCAGCCCCAGCATTTT.

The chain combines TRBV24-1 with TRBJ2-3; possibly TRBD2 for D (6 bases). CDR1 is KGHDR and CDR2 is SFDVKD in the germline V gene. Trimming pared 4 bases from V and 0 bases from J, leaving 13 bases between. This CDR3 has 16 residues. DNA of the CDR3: TGTGCCACCAGTGACGTCAGGACTACTAGCACAGATACGCAGTATTTT. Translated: CATSDVRTTSTDTQYF.

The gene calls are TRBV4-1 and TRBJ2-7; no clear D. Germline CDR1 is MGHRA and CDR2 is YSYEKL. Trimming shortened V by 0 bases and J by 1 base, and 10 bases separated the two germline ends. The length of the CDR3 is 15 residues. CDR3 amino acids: CASSQEFLGSYEQYF. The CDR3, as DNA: TGCGCCAGCAGCCAAGAATTCTTGGGGTCCTACGAGCAGTACTTC.

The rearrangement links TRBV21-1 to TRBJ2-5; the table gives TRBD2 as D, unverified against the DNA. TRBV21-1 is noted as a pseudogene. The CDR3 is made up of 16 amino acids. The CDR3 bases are TGTGCCAGCAGCAAATTAACTAGCGCAGAGGGTAGGATCCAGTACTTC. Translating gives CASSKLTSAEGRIQYF.

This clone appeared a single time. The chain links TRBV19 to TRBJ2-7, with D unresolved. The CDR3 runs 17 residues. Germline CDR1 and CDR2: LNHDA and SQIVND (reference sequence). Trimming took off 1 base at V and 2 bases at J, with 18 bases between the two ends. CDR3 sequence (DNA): TGTGCCAGTAGTATAGCGGGCGGATCCCCTCGGGCCTACGAGCAGTACTTC. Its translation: CASSIAGGSPRAYEQYF. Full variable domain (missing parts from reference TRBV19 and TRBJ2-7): DGGITQSPKYLFRKEGQNVTLSCEQNLNHDAMYWYRQDPGQGLRLIYYSQIVNDFQKGDIAEGYSVSREKKESFPLTVTSAQKNPTAFYLCASSIAGGSPRAYEQYFGPGTRLTVT.

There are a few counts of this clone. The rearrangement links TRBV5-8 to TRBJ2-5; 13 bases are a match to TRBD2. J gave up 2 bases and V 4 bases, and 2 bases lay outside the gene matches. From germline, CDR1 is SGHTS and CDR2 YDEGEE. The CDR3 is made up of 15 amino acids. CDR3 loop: CASSAGLAGQETQYF. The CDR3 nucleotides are TGTGCCAGCAGCGCGGGACTAGCGGGACAAGAGACCCAGTACTTC.

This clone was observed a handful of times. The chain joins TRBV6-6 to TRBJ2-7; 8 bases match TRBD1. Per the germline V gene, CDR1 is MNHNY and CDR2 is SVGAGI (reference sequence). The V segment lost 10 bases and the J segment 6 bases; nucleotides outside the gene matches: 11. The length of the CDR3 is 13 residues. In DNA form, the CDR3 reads TGTGCCACCCTTCCACAGGGGGAAGTCGAGCAGTACTTC. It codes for CATLPQGEVEQYF.

CDR3 sequence: CASSSMGLTGEHNYGYTF. CDR3 nucleotides: TGTGCCAGCAGCAGCATGGGATTAACAGGGGAGCATAACTATGGCTACACCTTC. The rearrangement joins TRBV21-1 to TRBJ1-2; the table calls TRBD1, which could not be checked here. TRBV21-1 is annotated as a pseudogene. The length of the CDR3 is 18 residues.

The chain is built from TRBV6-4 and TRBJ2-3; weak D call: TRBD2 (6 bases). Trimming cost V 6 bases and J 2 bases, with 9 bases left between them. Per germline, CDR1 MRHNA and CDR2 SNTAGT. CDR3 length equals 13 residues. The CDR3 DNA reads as TGTGCCAGCAGCTCGGGGGACACAGATACGCAGTATTTT. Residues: CASSSGDTDTQYF.

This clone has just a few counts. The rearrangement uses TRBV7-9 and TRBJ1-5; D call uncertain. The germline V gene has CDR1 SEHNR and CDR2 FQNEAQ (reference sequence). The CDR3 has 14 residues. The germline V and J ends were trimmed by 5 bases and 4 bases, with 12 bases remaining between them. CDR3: CASSPPGNNQPQHF. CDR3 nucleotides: TGTGCCAGCAGCCCTCCGGGAAATAATCAGCCCCAGCATTTT.

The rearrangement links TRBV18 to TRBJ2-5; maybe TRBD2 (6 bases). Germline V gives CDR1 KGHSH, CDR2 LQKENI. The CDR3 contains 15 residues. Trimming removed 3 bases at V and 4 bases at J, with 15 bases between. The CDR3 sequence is CASSPSYQGGETQYF. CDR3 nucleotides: TGTGCCAGCTCACCGAGCTACCAGGGAGGAGAGACCCAGTACTTC.